The rows below give T cell receptor beta chains drawn from one sample of a study of vaccination effects on CD4 cells after COVID-19. Assay used: immunoSEQ multiplex PCR; TCRdb lists only in-frame clones, some missing. The repertoire has about 31,000 clones, roughly 63% of them found once; the top ten carry around 9%. The antigens these receptors bind are not known. Sequences were derived from CD4+ T cells from PBMCs cultured with SARS-CoV-2 spike peptides, sampled after COVID-19 vaccination. The receptor source for this set is a human donor who received a COVID-19 vaccine. The CDR3 runs from the conserved cysteine through the conserved F or W. The order of the fields is CDR3 length, V gene, clone size, D gene, J gene, CDR3 protein, CDR3 DNA. The D gene is left open where the match is weak. A clone size is listed for some rows: how often the clone was seen (once, few, many), or a class if it is expanded.

cdr3_length: 14; v_call: TRBV21-1; clone_size: NA; d_call: NA; j_call: TRBJ2-4; cdr3_aa: CAILTGSGKNIQYF; cdr3_nt: TGTGCCATCCTGACAGGATCGGGGAAAAACATTCAGTACTTC
cdr3_length: 15; v_call: TRBV4-1; clone_size: NA; d_call: TRBD2; j_call: TRBJ2-7; cdr3_aa: CASSHQRGGLYEQYF; cdr3_nt: TGCGCCAGCAGCCACCAGCGGGGGGGCTTGTACGAGCAGTACTTC
cdr3_length: 15; v_call: TRBV25-1; clone_size: NA; d_call: NA; j_call: TRBJ1-2; cdr3_aa: CASSASTGTSDGYTF; cdr3_nt: TGTGCCAGCAGTGCCTCGACCGGGACATCAGATGGCTACACCTTC
cdr3_length: 14; v_call: TRBV15; clone_size: few; d_call: NA; j_call: TRBJ1-1; cdr3_aa: CATSRVGRAAEAFF; cdr3_nt: TGTGCCACCAGCAGAGTGGGTAGGGCCGCTGAAGCTTTCTTT
cdr3_length: 15; v_call: TRBV4-2; clone_size: few; d_call: NA; j_call: TRBJ1-6; cdr3_aa: CASSPESAYNSPLHF; cdr3_nt: TGTGCCAGCAGCCCGGAGTCCGCCTATAATTCACCCCTCCACTTT
cdr3_length: 13; v_call: TRBV10-2; clone_size: NA; d_call: NA; j_call: TRBJ1-1; cdr3_aa: CASSVFRPTEAFF; cdr3_nt: TGCGCCAGCAGTGTGTTCAGGCCCACTGAAGCTTTCTTT
cdr3_length: 15; v_call: TRBV6-5; clone_size: NA; d_call: TRBD2; j_call: TRBJ2-7; cdr3_aa: CASSYGGGIHYEQYF; cdr3_nt: TGTGCCAGCAGTTACGGGGGGGGGATACACTACGAGCAGTACTTC
cdr3_length: 15; v_call: TRBV3-1/TRBV3-2; clone_size: NA; d_call: NA; j_call: TRBJ1-2; cdr3_aa: CASSQESGGNYGYTF; cdr3_nt: TGTGCCAGCAGCCAAGAGTCCGGGGGGAACTATGGCTACACCTTC
cdr3_length: 13; v_call: TRBV5-5; clone_size: NA; d_call: NA; j_call: TRBJ1-2; cdr3_aa: CASRSTAHYGYTF; cdr3_nt: TGTGCCAGCAGATCCACAGCCCACTATGGCTACACCTTC
cdr3_length: 14; v_call: TRBV19; clone_size: NA; d_call: NA; j_call: TRBJ2-2; cdr3_aa: CASIVAVNTGELFF; cdr3_nt: TGTGCCAGTATTGTAGCGGTGAACACCGGGGAGCTGTTTTTT
cdr3_length: 13; v_call: TRBV19; clone_size: few; d_call: NA; j_call: TRBJ2-5; cdr3_aa: CASSIGRLETQYF; cdr3_nt: TGTGCCAGTAGTATCGGCAGGCTGGAGACCCAGTACTTC
cdr3_length: 16; v_call: TRBV9; clone_size: NA; d_call: TRBD2; j_call: TRBJ2-3; cdr3_aa: CASSVSTSGTTDTQYF; cdr3_nt: TGTGCCAGCAGCGTATCGACTAGCGGAACCACAGATACGCAGTATTTT
cdr3_length: 16; v_call: TRBV11-3; clone_size: NA; d_call: TRBD2; j_call: TRBJ2-1; cdr3_aa: CASSLARTSDYNEQFF; cdr3_nt: TGTGCCAGCAGCTTAGCGAGGACTAGCGACTACAATGAGCAGTTCTTC
cdr3_length: 14; v_call: TRBV7-9; clone_size: NA; d_call: NA; j_call: TRBJ1-1; cdr3_aa: CASSFETGPAEAFF; cdr3_nt: TGTGCCAGCAGCTTTGAAACAGGGCCGGCTGAAGCTTTCTTT
cdr3_length: 14; v_call: TRBV5-1; clone_size: NA; d_call: TRBD1; j_call: TRBJ1-2; cdr3_aa: CASSSGQRAGGYTF; cdr3_nt: TGCGCCAGCAGCTCGGGACAGCGGGCGGGTGGCTACACCTTC
cdr3_length: 16; v_call: TRBV5-1; clone_size: NA; d_call: TRBD2; j_call: TRBJ2-2; cdr3_aa: CASSFLAGVDTGELFF; cdr3_nt: TGCGCCAGCAGCTTTCTAGCGGGAGTCGACACCGGGGAGCTGTTTTTT
cdr3_length: 14; v_call: TRBV27; clone_size: once; d_call: NA; j_call: TRBJ1-4; cdr3_aa: CATRGGGANEKLFF; cdr3_nt: TGTGCAACAAGAGGGGGTGGGGCTAATGAAAAACTGTTTTTT
cdr3_length: 15; v_call: TRBV7-9; clone_size: NA; d_call: NA; j_call: TRBJ1-4; cdr3_aa: CAISPITATNEKLFF; cdr3_nt: TGTGCCATCTCACCAATTACAGCAACTAATGAAAAACTGTTTTTT
cdr3_length: 15; v_call: TRBV18; clone_size: NA; d_call: NA; j_call: TRBJ1-4; cdr3_aa: CASSRSTATNEKLFF; cdr3_nt: TGTGCCAGCTCACGGAGCACCGCAACTAATGAAAAACTGTTTTTT
cdr3_length: 15; v_call: TRBV6-5; clone_size: NA; d_call: TRBD1; j_call: TRBJ2-5; cdr3_aa: CASRPGGAGQETQYF; cdr3_nt: TGTGCCAGCAGGCCAGGGGGCGCTGGCCAAGAGACCCAGTACTTC
cdr3_length: 14; v_call: TRBV7-9; clone_size: few; d_call: TRBD2; j_call: TRBJ2-2; cdr3_aa: CASSLRGGTGELFF; cdr3_nt: TGTGCCAGCAGCTTACGGGGGGGGACCGGGGAGCTGTTTTTT
cdr3_length: 12; v_call: TRBV12-5; clone_size: NA; d_call: NA; j_call: TRBJ2-2; cdr3_aa: CASGLEYGELFF; cdr3_nt: TGTGCTAGTGGTTTGGAGTATGGGGAGCTGTTTTTT
cdr3_length: 13; v_call: TRBV2; clone_size: few; d_call: NA; j_call: TRBJ1-2; cdr3_aa: CASGDGPNYGYTF; cdr3_nt: TGTGCCAGCGGTGACGGACCTAACTATGGCTACACCTTC
cdr3_length: 16; v_call: TRBV5-4; clone_size: few; d_call: NA; j_call: TRBJ2-2; cdr3_aa: CASSLAALKNTGELFF; cdr3_nt: TGTGCCAGCAGCTTGGCCGCACTAAAGAACACCGGGGAGCTGTTTTTT
cdr3_length: 12; v_call: TRBV24-1; clone_size: once; d_call: NA; j_call: TRBJ2-5; cdr3_aa: CATSDGGATQYF; cdr3_nt: TGTGCCACCAGTGATGGCGGTGCGACCCAGTACTTC
cdr3_length: 15; v_call: TRBV27; clone_size: once; d_call: TRBD1; j_call: TRBJ1-6; cdr3_aa: CASSRQGSYNSPLHF; cdr3_nt: TGTGCCAGCAGCAGACAGGGCTCCTATAATTCACCCCTCCACTTT
cdr3_length: 15; v_call: TRBV18; clone_size: NA; d_call: TRBD1; j_call: TRBJ2-5; cdr3_aa: CASSTTTGVGETQYF; cdr3_nt: TGTGCCAGCTCAACTACCACAGGGGTCGGAGAGACCCAGTACTTC
cdr3_length: 16; v_call: TRBV18; clone_size: NA; d_call: NA; j_call: TRBJ1-1; cdr3_aa: CASSPAQGILGTEAFF; cdr3_nt: TGTGCCAGCTCACCAGCTCAGGGGATATTGGGCACTGAAGCTTTCTTT
cdr3_length: 16; v_call: TRBV6-4; clone_size: NA; d_call: TRBD1; j_call: TRBJ2-3; cdr3_aa: CASSDSGTGDTDTQYF; cdr3_nt: TGTGCCAGCAGTGACTCCGGGACAGGGGACACAGATACGCAGTATTTT
cdr3_length: 13; v_call: TRBV29-1; clone_size: NA; d_call: NA; j_call: TRBJ2-5; cdr3_aa: CSVEGGTQGTQYF; cdr3_nt: TGCAGCGTTGAAGGGGGCACACAAGGGACCCAGTACTTC
cdr3_length: 16; v_call: TRBV4-1; clone_size: few; d_call: NA; j_call: TRBJ2-7; cdr3_aa: CASSQVGRKPSYEQYF; cdr3_nt: TGCGCCAGCAGCCAAGTAGGCAGGAAACCATCCTACGAGCAGTACTTC
cdr3_length: 14; v_call: TRBV28; clone_size: NA; d_call: NA; j_call: TRBJ2-1; cdr3_aa: CASRGSSSYNEQFF; cdr3_nt: TGTGCCAGCAGGGGATCGAGCTCCTACAATGAGCAGTTCTTC
cdr3_length: 15; v_call: TRBV5-8; clone_size: NA; d_call: NA; j_call: TRBJ1-5; cdr3_aa: CASSERGYSNQPQHF; cdr3_nt: TGTGCCAGCAGCGAAAGGGGTTATAGCAATCAGCCCCAGCATTTT
cdr3_length: 15; v_call: TRBV5-1; clone_size: NA; d_call: TRBD1; j_call: TRBJ1-6; cdr3_aa: CASTLRQGENSPLHF; cdr3_nt: TGCGCCAGCACCCTCCGACAGGGGGAGAATTCACCCCTCCACTTT
cdr3_length: 16; v_call: TRBV20-1; clone_size: once; d_call: TRBD1; j_call: TRBJ2-1; cdr3_aa: CSASARQGALYNEQFF; cdr3_nt: TGCAGTGCTAGTGCACGACAGGGGGCCTTATACAATGAGCAGTTCTTC
cdr3_length: 16; v_call: TRBV5-1; clone_size: NA; d_call: TRBD1; j_call: TRBJ2-1; cdr3_aa: CASSLETGGDYNEQFF; cdr3_nt: TGCGCCAGCAGCTTGGAAACAGGGGGCGACTACAATGAGCAGTTCTTC
cdr3_length: 14; v_call: TRBV12-5; clone_size: NA; d_call: NA; j_call: TRBJ1-2; cdr3_aa: CASGLDSSNYGYTF; cdr3_nt: TGTGCTAGTGGTTTGGACAGTTCGAACTATGGCTACACCTTC
cdr3_length: 15; v_call: TRBV5-1; clone_size: NA; d_call: NA; j_call: TRBJ2-6; cdr3_aa: CASTLPGSGANVLTF; cdr3_nt: TGCGCCAGCACCCTTCCGGGCTCTGGGGCCAACGTCCTGACTTTC
cdr3_length: 14; v_call: TRBV6-5; clone_size: NA; d_call: TRBD1; j_call: TRBJ1-2; cdr3_aa: CASSRGQEAYGYTF; cdr3_nt: TGTGCCAGCAGTCGGGGACAGGAAGCCTATGGCTACACCTTC
cdr3_length: 12; v_call: TRBV27; clone_size: NA; d_call: NA; j_call: TRBJ2-5; cdr3_aa: CASSSGRETQYF; cdr3_nt: TGTGCCAGCAGCTCGGGGCGAGAGACCCAGTACTTC
cdr3_length: 14; v_call: TRBV13; clone_size: NA; d_call: NA; j_call: TRBJ2-1; cdr3_aa: CASGGRDSYNEQFF; cdr3_nt: TGTGCCAGCGGTGGAAGGGACTCTTACAATGAGCAGTTCTTC
cdr3_length: 13; v_call: TRBV11-3; clone_size: NA; d_call: NA; j_call: TRBJ2-5; cdr3_aa: CASSLRGGETQYF; cdr3_nt: TGTGCCAGCAGCTTAAGAGGGGGGGAGACCCAGTACTTC
cdr3_length: 16; v_call: TRBV5-1; clone_size: few; d_call: TRBD1; j_call: TRBJ2-7; cdr3_aa: CASTPLPGQGVYEQYF; cdr3_nt: TGCGCCAGCACCCCTCTTCCGGGACAGGGGGTCTACGAGCAGTACTTC
cdr3_length: 14; v_call: TRBV6-6; clone_size: NA; d_call: NA; j_call: TRBJ1-3; cdr3_aa: CASMTVSSGNTIYF; cdr3_nt: TGTGCCAGCATGACAGTCAGCTCTGGAAACACCATATATTTT
cdr3_length: 17; v_call: TRBV7-2; clone_size: NA; d_call: TRBD2; j_call: TRBJ2-5; cdr3_aa: CASSSGTSGRFQETQYF; cdr3_nt: TGTGCCAGCAGCTCCGGGACTAGCGGGAGGTTCCAAGAGACCCAGTACTTC